Following are 26 T cell receptor beta chains from one sample sequenced in a study of T cell repertoires in cytomegalovirus infection. TCRdb re-called the reads through MiXCR, storing one row per CDR3 protein. The repertoire consists of about 920,000 distinct CDR3 sequences, with around 31% occurring once and the leading ten covering around an eighth. For these receptors, no antigen is known. Source: cultured CD8+ T cells from PBMCs, taken from culture after CMV antigen stimulation. The receptors shown here come from a human donor in good health (CMV status not recorded). Some clones in this sample may be carry-over from other donors' samples.

This sequence joins TRBV7-9 and TRBJ1-2, with a possible D match to TRBD1 (5 bases). Germline V gene lookup returns CDR1 SEHNR and CDR2 FQNEAQ (reference sequence). The CDR3 contains 16 residues. Trimming removed 8 bases from V and 7 bases from J, with 26 bases in between. CDR3 sequence: CASARDDKLPRGGYTF. CDR3 DNA sequence: TGTGCCAGCGCCCGGGACGACAAACTCCCTAGGGGTGGCTACACCTTC.

This rearrangement joins TRBV20-1 to TRBJ2-1; 7 bases are a match to TRBD2. V trimming: 5 bases; J trimming: 8 bases; junction bases outside the gene matches: 6. Germline V gene data show CDR1 as DFQATT and CDR2 as SNEGSKA (reference sequence). This CDR3 contains 12 residues. In nucleotides, the CDR3 is TGCAGTGCTCCTAGGGAGGGCTATGAGCAGTTCTTC. Its translation is CSAPREGYEQFF.

This clonotype was observed a handful of times. This sequence joins TRBV5-6 and TRBJ2-7; no clear D gene. Deletions cut 0 bases from V and 4 bases from J, with 8 bases between. The CDR3 has 13 amino acids. Germline CDR1 SGHDT, CDR2 YYEEEE. CDR3 residues: CASSLGGIYEQYV. Here the CDR3 DNA reads TGTGCCAGCAGCTTGGGTGGGATTTACGAGCAGTACGTC.

This clonotype was counted many times. This chain joins TRBV6-6 and TRBJ2-1, with D perhaps TRBD1 (6 bases). V was shortened by 6 bases and J by 0 bases, with 18 bases between the two germline ends. This CDR3 comprises 17 residues. The V gene's germline CDR1 is MNHNY and CDR2 SVGAGI (reference sequence). The CDR3 nucleotides are TGTGCCAGCAGCCCAATCAGGGGCCCTAGCTCCTACAATGAGCAGTTCTTC. This encodes CASSPIRGPSSYNEQFF.

The DNA for the CDR3 is TGTGCCAGCAGCCACATACTTCTCCTGAACACTGAAGCTTTCTTT. It specifies CASSHILLLNTEAFF. The chain is built from TRBV12-3 or TRBV12-4 and TRBJ1-1; the D is unclear. With 6 bases removed from V and 0 bases from J, the gap between germline ends came to 14 bases. The length of the CDR3 is 15 residues.

As concerns this clonotype: The junction departs from the called germline gene at one end, perhaps through a read error. The rearrangement joins TRBV6-5 to TRBJ1-2, with 7 bases lining up with TRBD1. Germline CDR1 reads MNHEY; CDR2 reads SVGAGI. The CDR3 loop spans 15 amino acids. The CDR3: CANSKRQGYNYGYTF. DNA for the CDR3: TGTGCCAACAGTAAACGACAGGGATATAACTATGGCTACACCTTC.

V is TRBV6-6 and J is TRBJ1-1; D may be TRBD1 (6 bases). Trimming stripped 0 bases from V and 7 bases from J, with 12 bases between. This CDR3 comprises 14 residues. Germline V gene data show CDR1 as MNHNY and CDR2 as SVGAGI (reference sequence). CDR3 loop: CASSYSRQAREAFF. The CDR3 DNA is TGTGCCAGCAGTTACTCGAGACAGGCCCGTGAAGCTTTCTTT.

The V and J genes are TRBV6-1 and TRBJ2-2; 8 bases line up with TRBD2. Germline CDR1 and CDR2: MNHNS and SASEGT. The CDR3 spans 20 residues. After removal of 3 bases from V and 3 bases from J, the junction contained 18 bases not matched to a gene. In DNA, the CDR3 is TGTGCCAGCAGTGAGCTTCGACTAGCGATCCGACCAGGGTACACCGGGGAGCTGTTTTTT. Translated: CASSELRLAIRPGYTGELFF.

The chain has TRBV2 and TRBJ2-5; weak D call: TRBD1 (6 bases). Trimming left V 8 bases short and J 2 bases short, with 21 bases between. The germline V gene has CDR1 SNHLY and CDR2 FYNNEI. The CDR3 has 16 amino acids. The CDR3 bases are TGTGCCAGCCTCTTCACAACAGGACAGACGCAAGAGACCCAGTACTTC. Its translation is CASLFTTGQTQETQYF.

This clonotype has more than one count but fewer than ten. This rearrangement joins TRBV7-2 to TRBJ2-7, with a tentative D call TRBD2 (6 bases). V was trimmed by 3 bases and J by 2 bases, leaving 14 bases between them. The CDR3 has 15 amino acids. In germline, CDR1 is SGHTA, CDR2 FQGNSA. CDR3: CASSLGLASAYEQYV. The CDR3 DNA reads as TGTGCCAGCAGCTTGGGGCTAGCTAGCGCCTACGAGCAGTACGTC.

The chain couples TRBV6-6 to TRBJ2-1; D not certain. Deletions cut 5 bases from V and 2 bases from J, with 13 bases between. Looked up from germline, CDR1 is MNHNY and CDR2 is SVGAGI (reference sequence). There are 15 residues in the CDR3. The CDR3, as DNA: TGTGCCAGCAGTGCTTTGGAGATTCCCTACAATGAGCAGTTCTTC. Encoded protein: CASSALEIPYNEQFF.

This clonotype was recorded a few times. The chain couples TRBV19 to TRBJ2-3; TRBD1 agrees at 10 bases. CDR1 and CDR2 (germline): LNHDA, SQIVND (reference sequence). V shed 5 bases, J shed 2 bases, and the junction held 10 bases outside the gene matches. The CDR3 totals 17 residues. In DNA form, the CDR3 reads TGTGCCAGTAGTTCCACCGGGACAGGGGCCCTCACAGATACGCAGTATTTT. Its protein is CASSSTGTGALTDTQYF. The complete variable domain, with remaining parts taken from reference TRBV19 and TRBJ2-3, reads DGGITQSPKYLFRKEGQNVTLSCEQNLNHDAMYWYRQDPGQGLRLIYYSQIVNDFQKGDIAEGYSVSREKKESFPLTVTSAQKNPTAFYLCASSSTGTGALTDTQYFGPGTRLTVL.

A few counts support this clonotype. The genes are TRBV27 and TRBJ1-2; D is undetermined. The V end was cut by 10 bases, the J end by 4 bases, with 10 bases between. This CDR3 region has 11 residues. Per germline, CDR1 MNHEY and CDR2 SMNVEV (reference sequence). For the CDR3, the DNA is TGTGCCACCCTAGGGATCTATGGCTACACCTTC. Its translation is CATLGIYGYTF.

This clonotype was counted between two and nine times. This rearrangement joins TRBV7-9 to TRBJ2-7; D possibly corresponds to TRBD2 (6 bases). V lost 8 bases and J 3 bases, leaving 11 bases between the germline ends. The CDR3 has 12 amino acids. Germline CDR1 and CDR2: SEHNR and FQNEAQ (reference sequence). In DNA form, the CDR3 reads TGTGCCAGCGCGGCGGGGAGCTACGAGCAGTACTTC. Translation: CASAAGSYEQYF.

This chain connects TRBV29-1 to TRBJ2-2; 8 nucleotides line up with TRBD1. After removal of 3 bases from V and 1 base from J, the junction contained 4 bases not matched to a gene. This CDR3 has 15 amino acids. Germline CDR1 and CDR2: SQVTM and ANQGSEA. The CDR3 region is CSVDIQGGNTGELFF. The CDR3 bases are TGCAGCGTTGACATACAGGGGGGGAACACCGGGGAGCTGTTTTTT.

The chain combines TRBV28 with TRBJ1-5; D gene ambiguous. V gave up 7 bases and J gave up 1 base, with 11 bases separating them. From germline, CDR1 is MDHEN and CDR2 SYDVKM. The CDR3 has 14 amino acids. CDR3 nucleotides: TGTGCCAGCACCAGCTCTGAGAGCAATCAGCCCCAGCATTTT. Encoded protein: CASTSSESNQPQHF.

As regards this clonotype: The junction differs from germline at one of its ends, possibly a read error. This chain links TRBV7-8 with TRBJ2-3, with 7 bases lining up with TRBD2. Germline V CDR1 and CDR2: SGHVS, FQNEAQ. This CDR3 is 11 amino acids long. CDR3 coding DNA: TGTACCAGCAGCTCCCCGGGGGGGCAGTATTTT. Protein: CTSSSPGGQYF.

This clonotype has ten or more counts. The chain joins TRBV7-6 to TRBJ2-2; D call uncertain. The germline gives CDR1 SGHVS, CDR2 FNYEAQ. V was trimmed by 7 bases and J by 6 bases, leaving 9 bases between them. This CDR3 has 12 amino acids. The CDR3 sequence: CASILQAGELFF. CDR3 bases: TGTGCCAGCATCCTCCAGGCCGGGGAGCTGTTTTTT.

In its sample, this clonotype was seen many times. The chain is built from TRBV7-3 and TRBJ2-1, with TRBD2 as a possible D gene (5 bases). V was pared by 1 base and J by 0 bases, with 7 bases between. CDR1 and CDR2 from the germline V gene are SGHTA and FQGTGA. CDR3 length equals 15 residues. CDR3 coding DNA: TGTGCCAGCAGCTTAATAGGGAGCTCCTACAATGAGCAGTTCTTC. Its protein product is CASSLIGSSYNEQFF.

This clonotype occurred a few times. The gene calls are TRBV7-9 and TRBJ1-1; 10 bases agree with TRBD1. The CDR3 has 14 amino acids. CDR1 and CDR2 (germline): SEHNR, FQNEAQ (reference sequence). Trimming removed 5 bases from V and 3 bases from J; junction bases left unmatched: 3. CDR3 bases: TGTGCCAGCAGCCGCGACAGGGGGCACACTGAAGCTTTCTTT. Residues: CASSRDRGHTEAFF.

In this sample, this clonotype turned up a few times. The chain couples TRBV2 to TRBJ2-4; TRBD1 matches 9 bases. This CDR3 region has 14 residues. With 3 bases clipped from V and 8 bases from J, the junction kept 5 bases outside the gene matches. Germline values: CDR1 SNHLY, CDR2 FYNNEI. The DNA for the CDR3 is TGTGCCAGCAGTGACCTGGACAGGGGAGACATTCAGTACTTC. It codes for CASSDLDRGDIQYF. Full variable domain (outside the CDR3, taken from reference TRBV2 and TRBJ2-4): EPEVTQTPSHQVTQMGQEVILRCVPISNHLYFYWYRQILGQKVEFLVSFYNNEISEKSEIFDDQFSVERPDGSNFTLKIRSTKLEDSAMYFCASSDLDRGDIQYFGAGTRLSVL.

The chain recombines TRBV4-1 with TRBJ2-1; 16 positions agree with TRBD2. CDR1 MGHRA and CDR2 YSYEKL come from the germline V gene. CDR3 length: 18 amino acids. The junction had 6 bases not matched to a gene; V was cut back by 0 bases and J by 7 bases. CDR3 coding DNA: TGCGCCAGCAGCCAAGATCGGGGACTAGCGGGGGGGGGAAATGAGCAGTTCTTC. It is translated as CASSQDRGLAGGGNEQFF.

The CDR3 region has the DNA TGTGCCAGCAGTACCTCATCATCGTGGGACAGGTTTCAAGAGACCCAGTACTTC. It codes for CASSTSSSWDRFQETQYF. The genes are TRBV28 and TRBJ2-5, with 8 bases lining up with TRBD1. The CDR3 covers 18 residues. Germline trimming cut 5 bases from V and 2 bases from J; bases unmatched to any gene: 16. Germline CDR1 is MDHEN and CDR2 is SYDVKM.

The chain employs TRBV7-2 and TRBJ1-3, with D maybe TRBD1 (5 bases). The CDR3 sequence is 15 residues long. Germline CDR1 SGHTA, CDR2 FQGNSA. The V end lost 0 bases, the J end lost 6 bases, and 12 bases lay between the germline ends. The CDR3 sequence is CASSLAPGTANTIYF. The CDR3 nucleotides are TGTGCCAGCAGCTTAGCGCCAGGGACGGCAAACACCATATATTTT.

The chain combines TRBV27 with TRBJ1-2; TRBD1 matches at 7 bases. CDR1 is MNHEY and CDR2 is SMNVEV in the germline V gene (reference sequence). This CDR3 has 14 amino acids. The V and J ends lost 5 bases and 5 bases, in that order; junction bases with no gene match: 8. This CDR3 reads CASSTPGTEYGYTF. The CDR3 DNA is TGTGCCAGCAGTACCCCCGGGACAGAGTATGGCTACACCTTC.

This clonotype has more than one count but fewer than ten. The rearrangement joins TRBV29-1 to TRBJ1-2; D ambiguous. Trimming took 6 bases from V and 3 from J, leaving 11 bases between them. CDR1 and CDR2 (germline): SQVTM, ANQGSEA. The CDR3 runs to 12 residues. CDR3 DNA sequence: TGCAGCGTCCAAACTGGGGACTATGGCTACACCTTC. Its protein product is CSVQTGDYGYTF.